This TCR beta chain was observed in a study of blood T cell repertoires in COVID-19. Only in-frame clones appear in the TCRdb table, and some are missing; sequencing was by immunoSEQ multiplex PCR. The sample holds 65,000 to 70,000 clones, approximately 93% seen once. Trimming stripped 0 bases from V and 4 bases from J, with 9 bases between. Per the germline V gene, CDR1 is LGHNA and CDR2 is YSLEER. This CDR3 has 15 residues. The chain recombines TRBV4-3 with TRBJ2-2; a possible D gene is TRBD1 (6 bases). Sequencing input: peripheral blood. This TCR came from a man between 65 and 79 years old with active COVID-19. CDR3 bases: TGCGCCAGCAGCCAAGAGTACAGGGTCACCGGGGAGCTGTTTTTT. This sequence encodes CASSQEYRVTGELFF.